This T cell receptor beta chain was profiled in a study of cytomegalovirus exposure and HLA in healthy donors. Across the whole study: A prior study identified just under 120 million unique TCR beta sequences from roughly 180 million T cells. Of the donors genotyped, a few hundred in all, 65% to 90% fell in the Caucasian-associated ancestry cluster. Study-wide results and caveats: Serostatus for CMV was the only available immune exposure information. Fewer N-insertions than the approximately 680-donor mean were reportedly shown by an Asian-associated ancestry cluster in a later analysis.

Germline V gene sequence: CDR1 ENHRY, CDR2 SYGVKD. The V gene lost 4 bases and the J gene lost 3 bases, with 15 bases spanning the gap. The CDR3 is 16 residues long. The PCR used 60 Vbeta and 13 Jbeta primers. Libraries were prepared by immunoSEQ multiplex PCR; TCRdb keeps only in-frame clonotypes and omits some of them. The sample shows fewer than 200,000 clones, approximately 80% of them seen only once. As regards this clone: The antigen is unknown.

V and J are TRBV10-3 and TRBJ2-2; perhaps TRBD2 as D (5 bases). The source is a man aged 30-40 years in good health and CMV-seronegative. Sequencing was done on a sample of PBMCs. CDR3 amino acids: CAISGPSGFDTGELFF. CDR3 nucleotides: TGTGCCATCAGTGGCCCCTCGGGGTTCGACACCGGGGAGCTGTTTTTT.